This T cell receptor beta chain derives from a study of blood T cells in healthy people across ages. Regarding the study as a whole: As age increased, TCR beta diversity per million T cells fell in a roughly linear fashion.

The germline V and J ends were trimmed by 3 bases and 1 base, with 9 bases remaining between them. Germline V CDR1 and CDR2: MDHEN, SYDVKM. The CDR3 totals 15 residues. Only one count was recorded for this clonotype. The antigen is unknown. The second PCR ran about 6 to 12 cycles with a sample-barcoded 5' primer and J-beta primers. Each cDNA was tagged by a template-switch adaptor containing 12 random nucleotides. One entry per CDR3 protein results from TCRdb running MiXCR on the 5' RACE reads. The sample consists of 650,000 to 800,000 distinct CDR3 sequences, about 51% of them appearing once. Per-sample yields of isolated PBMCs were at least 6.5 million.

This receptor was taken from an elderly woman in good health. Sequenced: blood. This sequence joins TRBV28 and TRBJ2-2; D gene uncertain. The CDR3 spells CASSLSDQNTGELFF. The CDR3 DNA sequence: TGTGCCAGCAGTTTGAGCGACCAGAACACCGGGGAGCTGTTTTTT.